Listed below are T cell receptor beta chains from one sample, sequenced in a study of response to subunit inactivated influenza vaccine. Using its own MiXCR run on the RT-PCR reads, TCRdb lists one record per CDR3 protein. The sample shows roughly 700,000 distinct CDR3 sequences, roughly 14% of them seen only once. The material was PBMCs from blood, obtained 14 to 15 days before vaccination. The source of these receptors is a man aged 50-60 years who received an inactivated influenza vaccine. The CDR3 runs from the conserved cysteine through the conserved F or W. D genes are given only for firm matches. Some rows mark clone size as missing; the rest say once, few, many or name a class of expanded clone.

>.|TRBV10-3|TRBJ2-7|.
CAIIDSYEQYF
TGTGCCATCATAGATTCCTACGAGCAGTACTTC
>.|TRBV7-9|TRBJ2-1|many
CASSLGRERLVNEQFF
TGTGCCAGCAGCTTAGGGAGGGAGCGACTAGTCAATGAGCAGTTCTTC
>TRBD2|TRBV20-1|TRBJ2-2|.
CSAPRIGTSGTGELFF
TGCAGTGCTCCAAGAATTGGGACTAGCGGCACCGGGGAGCTGTTTTTT
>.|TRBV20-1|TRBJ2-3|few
CSARAASSYTDTQYF
TGCAGTGCTAGAGCCGCTAGCTCCTACACAGATACGCAGTATTTT
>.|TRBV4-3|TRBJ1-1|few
CASSQWVRDNTEAFF
TGCGCCAGCAGCCAATGGGTTAGGGATAACACTGAAGCTTTCTTT
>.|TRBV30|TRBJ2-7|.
CAWRTGPEQYF
TGTGCCTGGAGGACAGGACCAGAGCAGTACTTC
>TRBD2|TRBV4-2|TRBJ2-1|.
CASSQATSGAYNEQFF
TGTGCCAGCAGCCAAGCGACTAGCGGGGCCTACAATGAGCAGTTCTTC
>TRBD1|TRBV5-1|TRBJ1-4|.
CASSHGQGAEKLFF
TGCGCCAGCAGCCACGGACAGGGGGCTGAGAAACTGTTTTTT
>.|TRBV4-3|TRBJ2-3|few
CASSQEGAGVLDTQYF
TGCGCCAGCAGCCAAGAGGGGGCAGGGGTCTTAGATACGCAGTATTTT
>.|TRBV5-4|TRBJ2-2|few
CASSPRPDGELFF
TGTGCCAGCAGCCCCCGCCCGGATGGGGAGCTGTTTTTT
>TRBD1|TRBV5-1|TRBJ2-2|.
CASSSRDREAGELFF
TGCGCCAGCAGCTCCCGGGACAGGGAGGCCGGGGAGCTGTTTTTT
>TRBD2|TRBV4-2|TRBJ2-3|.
CASSQDYWGGGDTQYF
TGTGCCAGCAGCCAAGACTATTGGGGGGGTGGGGATACGCAGTATTTT
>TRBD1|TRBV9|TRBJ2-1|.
CASSVTGNNEQFF
TGTGCCAGCAGCGTGACAGGGAACAATGAGCAGTTCTTC
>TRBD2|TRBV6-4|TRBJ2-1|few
CASSAASGVVPFF
TGTGCCAGCAGTGCCGCAAGCGGGGTAGTACCGTTCTTC
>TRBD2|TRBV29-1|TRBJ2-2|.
CSVGGGDTGELFF
TGCAGCGTGGGGGGGGGTGACACCGGGGAGCTGTTTTTT
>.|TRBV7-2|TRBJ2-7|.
CASSLVRAGTYEQYF
TGTGCCAGCAGCTTAGTCAGGGCAGGAACCTACGAGCAGTACTTC
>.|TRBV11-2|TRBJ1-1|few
CASRLAGAPLNTEAFF
TGTGCCAGCAGGTTGGCAGGGGCACCTCTGAACACTGAAGCTTTCTTT
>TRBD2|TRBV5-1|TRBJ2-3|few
CASSYQLAGNTDTQYF
TGCGCCAGCAGTTACCAACTAGCGGGAAACACAGATACGCAGTATTTT
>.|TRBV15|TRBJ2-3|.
CATSRPTDTQYF
TGTGCCACCAGCAGACCCACAGATACGCAGTATTTT
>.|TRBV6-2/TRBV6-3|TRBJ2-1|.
CASSPRVDEQFF
TGTGCCAGCAGTCCTAGGGTGGATGAGCAGTTCTTC
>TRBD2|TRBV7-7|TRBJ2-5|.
CASSLAGPYQETQYF
TGTGCTAGCAGCTTAGCGGGGCCGTACCAAGAGACCCAGTACTTC
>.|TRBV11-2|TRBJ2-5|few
CASRQAGTETQYF
TGTGCCAGCAGGCAGGCGGGGACAGAGACCCAGTACTTC
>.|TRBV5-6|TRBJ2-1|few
CASSHLNNEQFF
TGTGCCAGCAGCCATCTGAACAATGAGCAGTTCTTC
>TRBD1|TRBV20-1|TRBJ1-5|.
CSAREPQGVYQPQHF
TGCAGTGCTAGAGAGCCCCAGGGGGTATATCAGCCCCAGCATTTT
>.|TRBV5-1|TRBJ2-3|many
CASSIADPTDTQYF
TGCGCCAGCAGCATCGCAGACCCTACAGATACGCAGTATTTT
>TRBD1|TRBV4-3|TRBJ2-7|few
CASSPQDRVGEQYF
TGCGCCAGCAGCCCTCAGGACAGGGTTGGCGAGCAGTACTTC
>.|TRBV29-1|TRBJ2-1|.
CSVDGEGSREQFF
TGCAGCGTTGACGGTGAGGGGAGCCGTGAGCAGTTCTTC
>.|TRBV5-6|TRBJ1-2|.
CASGRQFYGYTF
TGTGCCAGCGGGCGACAATTCTATGGCTACACCTTC
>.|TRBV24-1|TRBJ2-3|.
CATSDDSRGPDTQYF
TGTGCCACCAGTGACGACTCTAGAGGTCCAGATACGCAGTATTTT
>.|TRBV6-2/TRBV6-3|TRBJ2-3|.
CASSYWGVVADTQYF
TGTGCCAGCAGTTACTGGGGGGTCGTCGCAGATACGCAGTATTTT
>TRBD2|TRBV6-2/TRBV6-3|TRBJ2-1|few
CASSYSGGGVSRSYNEQFF
TGTGCCAGCAGTTACTCCGGCGGGGGGGTATCCCGCTCCTACAATGAGCAGTTCTTC
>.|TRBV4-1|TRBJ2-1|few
CASSQVRDKQFF
TGCGCCAGCAGCCAAGTGCGGGATAAGCAGTTCTTC
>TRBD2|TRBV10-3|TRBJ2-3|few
CAIRVSGGFTDTQYF
TGTGCCATCAGAGTTAGCGGGGGATTCACAGATACGCAGTATTTT
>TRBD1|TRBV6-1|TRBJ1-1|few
CASSRQGVEAFF
TGTGCCAGCAGTAGACAGGGGGTGGAAGCTTTCTTT
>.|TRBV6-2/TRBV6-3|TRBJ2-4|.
CASSYSGTAKNIQYF
TGTGCCAGCAGTTACTCGGGCACGGCCAAAAACATTCAGTACTTC
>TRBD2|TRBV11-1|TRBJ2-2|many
CASSTTSGDGELFF
TGTGCCAGCAGCACGACTAGCGGGGACGGGGAGCTGTTTTTT
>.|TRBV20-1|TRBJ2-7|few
CSAPSGRGYEQYF
TGCAGTGCCCCCTCGGGCCGAGGGTACGAGCAGTACTTC
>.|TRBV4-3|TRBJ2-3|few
CASSQGTGKATQYF
TGCGCCAGCAGCCAGGGGACGGGCAAGGCTACGCAGTATTTT
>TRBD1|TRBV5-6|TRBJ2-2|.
CASSFQGASGELFF
TGTGCCAGCAGCTTTCAGGGGGCCTCCGGGGAGCTGTTTTTT
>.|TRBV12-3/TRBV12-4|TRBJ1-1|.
CASRTDYAEAFF
TGTGCCAGCAGAACAGATTACGCTGAAGCTTTCTTT
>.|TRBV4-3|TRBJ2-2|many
CASSPNRVSTGELFF
TGCGCCAGCAGCCCGAACAGGGTATCAACCGGGGAGCTGTTTTTT
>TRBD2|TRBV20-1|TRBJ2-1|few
CSARELADDEQFF
TGCAGTGCTAGAGAACTAGCGGATGATGAGCAGTTCTTC
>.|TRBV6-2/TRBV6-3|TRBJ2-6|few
CASRSGVSGANVLTF
TGTGCCAGCAGATCAGGTGTCTCTGGGGCCAACGTCCTGACTTTC
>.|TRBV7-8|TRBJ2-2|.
CASSPPGGRDTGELFF
TGTGCCAGCAGCCCTCCTGGGGGGCGGGACACCGGGGAGCTGTTTTTT
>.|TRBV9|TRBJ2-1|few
CASSVRGGASEQFF
TGTGCCAGCAGCGTAAGAGGAGGGGCTAGTGAGCAGTTCTTC
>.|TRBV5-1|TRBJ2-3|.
CASSYRTGDTDTQYF
TGCGCCAGCAGCTACAGAACTGGTGACACAGATACGCAGTATTTT
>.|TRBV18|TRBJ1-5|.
CASSPGFGHQPQHF
TGTGCCAGCTCACCAGGATTCGGCCATCAGCCCCAGCATTTT
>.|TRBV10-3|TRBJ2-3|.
CDISESSRSTDTQYF
TGTGACATCAGTGAGTCTTCCAGGTCCACAGATACGCAGTATTTT
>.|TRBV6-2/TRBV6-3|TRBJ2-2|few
CASSYSRFSGTNTGELFF
TGTGCCAGCAGTTACTCGAGGTTTTCAGGGACAAACACCGGGGAGCTGTTTTTT